The clone carrying this TCR beta chain showed up many times. Its antigen is as yet unknown. The identical CDR3 is also encoded by other nucleotide sequences in the sample. This sample is drawn from a study of shared clonotypes between healthy human individuals. Study-wide points: Represented diversity (both genetic and exposure-history) was limited by the small number of donors.

There were no recent acute infections or vaccinations among the donors, who were healthy HIV-negative adults. After removal of 3 bases from V and 7 bases from J, the junction contained 6 bases not matched to a gene. Germline values: CDR1 SGHNT, CDR2 YYREEE (reference sequence). The CDR3 extends over 14 amino acids. Unsorted PBMC contributed approximately 0.3 ug DNA, some 29,000 T cell genomes, to each replicate PCR. How the authors handled the data: ImmunoSEQ supplied junction-only sequences lacking quality scores, so filtering was different. The repertoire was sequenced with immunoSEQ multiplex PCR; TCRdb's copy has only in-frame clones and lacks some. The DNA gave D and trimming, while V, J and clone size come from that table. The data contain approximately 460,000 clones, approximately 71% of them singletons.

Input material: PBMCs. This TCR was sampled from a woman aged 40 to 49 in good health. Some clones in this sample may be carry-over from other donors' samples. The chain uses TRBV5-4 and TRBJ1-1, with TRBD1 matching 10 bases. Here the CDR3 DNA reads TGTGCCAGCAGCTCCCGGACAGGGGGAGGTGAAGCTTTCTTT. Protein product: CASSSRTGGGEAFF.